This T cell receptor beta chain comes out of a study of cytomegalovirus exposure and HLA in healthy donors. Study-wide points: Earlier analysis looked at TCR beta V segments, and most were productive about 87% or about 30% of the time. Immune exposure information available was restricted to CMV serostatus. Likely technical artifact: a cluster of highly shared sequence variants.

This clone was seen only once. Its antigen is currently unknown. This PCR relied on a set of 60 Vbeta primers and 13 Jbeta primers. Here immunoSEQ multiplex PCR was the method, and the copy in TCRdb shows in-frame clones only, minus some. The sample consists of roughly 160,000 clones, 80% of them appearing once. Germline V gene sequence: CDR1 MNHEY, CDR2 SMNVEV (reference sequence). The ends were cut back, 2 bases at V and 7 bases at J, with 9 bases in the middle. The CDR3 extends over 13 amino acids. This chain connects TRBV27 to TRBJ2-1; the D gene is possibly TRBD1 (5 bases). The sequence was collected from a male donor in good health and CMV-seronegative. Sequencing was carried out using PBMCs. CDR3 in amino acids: CASSLTTENEQFF. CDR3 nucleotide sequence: TGTGCCAGCAGTTTAACGACAGAGAATGAGCAGTTCTTC.